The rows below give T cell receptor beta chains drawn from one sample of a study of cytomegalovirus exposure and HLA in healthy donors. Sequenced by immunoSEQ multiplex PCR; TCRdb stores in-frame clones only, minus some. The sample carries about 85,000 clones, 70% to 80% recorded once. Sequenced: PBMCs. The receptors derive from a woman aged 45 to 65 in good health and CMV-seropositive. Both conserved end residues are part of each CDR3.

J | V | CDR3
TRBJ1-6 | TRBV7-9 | CASSPGTGASPLHF
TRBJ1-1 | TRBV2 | CASSEEFQGLGAFF
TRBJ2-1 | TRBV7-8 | CASSPIGASGYNEQFF
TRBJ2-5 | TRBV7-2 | CASSLTGLETQYF
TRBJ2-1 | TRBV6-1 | CASSERGRGRDEQFF
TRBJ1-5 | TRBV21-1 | CASGPVGAGQPQHF
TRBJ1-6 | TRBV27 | CASSLIGAVKGSSYNSPLHF
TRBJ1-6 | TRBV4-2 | CASSQQGQSNSPLHF
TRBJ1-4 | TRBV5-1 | CASSRAPIGTGGATNEKLFF
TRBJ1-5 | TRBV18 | CASQTGGGLGQPQHF
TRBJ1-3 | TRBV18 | CASSPPGGTSGGNTIYF
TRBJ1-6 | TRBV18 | CASSSSSYNSPLHF
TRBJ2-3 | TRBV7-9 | CATGGTGAADTQYF
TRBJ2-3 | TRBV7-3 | CASSLRAGGVTDTQYF
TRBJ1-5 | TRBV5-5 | CASSFGQGTQPQHF
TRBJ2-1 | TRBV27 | CASSLRELPYNEQFF
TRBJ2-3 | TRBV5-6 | CASSGSGRGSDTQYF
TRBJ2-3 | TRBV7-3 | CASSLELAGEGDTQYF
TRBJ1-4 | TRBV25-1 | CASSEAGGSEKLFF
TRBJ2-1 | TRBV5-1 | CASSWGRGDNEQFF
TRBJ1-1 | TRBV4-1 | CASSQDRRGRTEAFF
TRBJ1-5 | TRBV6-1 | CASSDRVGQPQHF
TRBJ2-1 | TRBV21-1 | CASAPVRESFNEQFF
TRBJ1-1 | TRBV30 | CAWRGQGGEAFF
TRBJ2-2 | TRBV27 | CASSLVGTMNTGELFF
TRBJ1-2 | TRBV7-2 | CASSSRDRGRGYTF
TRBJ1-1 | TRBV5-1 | CASSLEREEAFF
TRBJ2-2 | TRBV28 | CASSLPAGGNTGELFF
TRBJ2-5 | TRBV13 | CASSLRVGGGETQYF
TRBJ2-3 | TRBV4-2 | CASSRDTSFSTDTQYF
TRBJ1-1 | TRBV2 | CASSRTGRLAEAFF
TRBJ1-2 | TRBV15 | CATSEGRGYDGYTF
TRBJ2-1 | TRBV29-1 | CSVGGSGGQREQFF
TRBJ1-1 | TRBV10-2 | CASSDVGDDRGRTEAFF
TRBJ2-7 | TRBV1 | CTSSQEPRGVYEQYF
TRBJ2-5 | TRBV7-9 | CASSLSSQETQYF
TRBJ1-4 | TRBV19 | CASSIQGNNEKLFF
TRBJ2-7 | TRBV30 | CAWSVLGQGGYEQYF
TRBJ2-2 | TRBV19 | CASSWRQNTGELFF
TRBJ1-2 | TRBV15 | CATSRAGGGYGYTF
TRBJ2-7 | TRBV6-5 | CQTPQDPNYEQYF